This T cell receptor (beta chain) was observed in a study of T cells in Graves' hyperthyroidism and ophthalmopathy (dated by TCRdb to about 2019). Turning to the overall study: Peripheral blood samples were taken at the time of initial diagnosis, prior to any treatment. According to the paper, TCR Vbeta CDR3 sequencing was carried out on about 140 peripheral blood samples, which came from 40 to 45 ophthalmopathy, 75 or so hyperthyroidism and 17 progressor patients. The 85 to 100 discovery patients were divided at random into training and test sets in a 7:3 ratio. TCR V-J signatures able to tell the groups apart were searched for in a discovery cohort of some 97 patients, of whom over 40 had Graves' ophthalmopathy and under 65 had stable Graves' hyperthyroidism. An independent validation cohort of 18 to 20 hyperthyroidism patients and 17 patients who later progressed to ophthalmopathy tested prospective prediction of ophthalmopathy. In roughly six Graves' hyperthyroidism patients, the study also compared T-cell repertoires from thyroid tissue with T-cell repertoires from blood. After sampling, hyperthyroidism patients received methimazole starting at 30 mg daily, and ophthalmopathy patients received high-dose intravenous methylprednisolone.

This clonotype was found many times. Its antigen is unknown. No much larger clonotype is one base removed from it; base qualities were not supplied. The TCR beta CDR3 regions were amplified from RNA transcripts. A first-round RT-PCR of the TCR CDR3 used the HTBI primer set with the Qiagen OneStep RT-PCR kit. The libraries were constructed in a second round of multiplex PCR and then size-selected and purified. Sequencing of the libraries was done on an Illumina HiSeq2000 using paired-end 100 bp reads. As for the original processing: SOAPnuke was used to process the raw data, removing reads that contained adapters or uncalled bases, had a mean Phred below 15, or lacked an exact match to the constant primer or identifier. High-quality paired reads were merged using COPE v1.2.5, and each unique nucleotide sequence was defined as a clonotype. MiTCR v1.1 was used to align the clonotypes against IMGT TRBV, TRBD and TRBJ reference segments. The analysis was restricted to V-J combinations with a frequency above 0.0001, which together covered around 99% of the repertoires. The TCS score was defined as the ratio of F50 (clonal expansion) to E x V (chaos), calculated using BLOSUM62-based TCRdist between CDR3 peptides within each V-J. Welch's t-statistics and random forest reduced 500 to 650 V-J features to about 13, which were used in a naive Bayes classifier (R e1071). TCRdb itself trimmed the public reads at Q25 with fastp, ran MiXCR and retained productive beta chains. When rows share a CDR3 protein, they turn into one entry using the most common DNA and genes. It is TCRdb's table, rather than the study itself, that gives the V and J calls and clone size. This sample comprises about 590,000 distinct CDR3 sequences, approximately 15% of them detected only once. Clones ranked in the top ten supply 7% to 9% of the sample.

Moderately to severely active disease, a Clinical Activity Score of at least 3, a NOSPECS grade of at least 4, and a duration under 3 months were present in ophthalmopathy patients. Patients with uncontrolled infections, other autoimmune diseases, pregnancy or lactation were excluded. Diagnoses were based on clinical symptoms, serum thyroxine and TRAb, thyroid ultrasound and orbital computed tomography. Ficoll-Paque density gradient centrifugation was used to isolate PBMCs from about 10 ml of fresh peripheral blood. Total RNA was extracted using Trizol reagent, and RNA quality was assessed on an Agilent 2100 Bioanalyzer. The CDR3 starts with the cysteine, ends with the phenylalanine, and has 14 residues. The CDR3 DNA has 42 bases and is translated from base 1. CDR1 SGHRS and CDR2 YFSETQ are derived from the germline V gene. The junction carries 12 bases between V and J, which are trimmed by 3 bases and 2 bases respectively.

The paper's findings and limits, for the study overall: A model built on a 13 V-J signature distinguished ophthalmopathy from stable hyperthyroidism, reaching 87.88% sensitivity and around 81% specificity in cross-validation and 80%/75% in testing. No statistical method was used to fix the sample size in advance, and group allocation was not hidden from the investigators. In validation, the model predicted progression to ophthalmopathy a median of roughly 6.2 months before onset, with about 67% sensitivity and about 72% specificity. Most expanded thyroid clonotypes (frequency above 0.001) were also found in blood, which suggests that blood repertoires may mirror thyroid immune responses.

Sequencing input: blood. The TCR originated in a woman aged 18-35 years with Graves' ophthalmopathy. In this chain, TRBV5-1 is recombined with TRBJ2-7, and TRBD2 may be the D gene, going by 5 matching bases. Read as DNA, the sequence is TGCGCCAGCAGCTCCGGCCCCGGGACCTACGAGCAGTACTTC. This gives the protein CASSSGPGTYEQYF.